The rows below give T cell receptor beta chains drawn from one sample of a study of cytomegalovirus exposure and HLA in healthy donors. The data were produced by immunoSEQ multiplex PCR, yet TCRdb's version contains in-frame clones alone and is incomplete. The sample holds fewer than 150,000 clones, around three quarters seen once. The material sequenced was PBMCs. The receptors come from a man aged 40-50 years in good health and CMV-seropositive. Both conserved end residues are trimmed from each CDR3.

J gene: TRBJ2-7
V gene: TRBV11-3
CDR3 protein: ASSLQGTSGGTYEQY

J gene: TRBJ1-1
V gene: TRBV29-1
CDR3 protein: SVGGAYTEAF

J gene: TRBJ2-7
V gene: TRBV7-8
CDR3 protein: ASSQTGGAYEQY

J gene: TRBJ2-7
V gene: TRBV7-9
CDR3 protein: ASSSTRTGSSYEQY

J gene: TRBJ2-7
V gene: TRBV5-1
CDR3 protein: ASSHALNRGEQY

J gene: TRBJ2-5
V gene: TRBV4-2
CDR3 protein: ASSQGTNAAGGQETQY

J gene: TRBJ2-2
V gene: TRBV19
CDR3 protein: ASGDWDRGNTGELF

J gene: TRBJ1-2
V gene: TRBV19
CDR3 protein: ASSNRTPRDYGYT

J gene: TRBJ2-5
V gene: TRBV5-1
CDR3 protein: ASSLEPEETQY

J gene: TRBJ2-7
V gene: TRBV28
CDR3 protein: ASSLLQGPYEQY

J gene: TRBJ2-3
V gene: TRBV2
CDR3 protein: ASTGQGSTDTQY

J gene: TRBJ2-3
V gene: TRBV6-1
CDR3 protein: ASSEGSIHTDTQY

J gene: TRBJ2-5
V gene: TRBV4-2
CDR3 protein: ASSQGSLEETQY

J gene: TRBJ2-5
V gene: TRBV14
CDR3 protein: ASSPGGAKSETQY

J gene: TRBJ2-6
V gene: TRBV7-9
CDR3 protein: ASSLAGGAGANVLT

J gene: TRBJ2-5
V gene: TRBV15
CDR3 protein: ATKASGETQY

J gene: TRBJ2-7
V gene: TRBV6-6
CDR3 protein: ASSYSRDIPSHEQY

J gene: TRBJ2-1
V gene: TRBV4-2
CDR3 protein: ASSQDETTGAF

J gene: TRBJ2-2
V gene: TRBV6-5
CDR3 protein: ASSRRQDTGELF

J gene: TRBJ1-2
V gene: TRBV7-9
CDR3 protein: ASSLAQTGDYGYT

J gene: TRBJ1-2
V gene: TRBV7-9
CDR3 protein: ASSLHSGENYGYT

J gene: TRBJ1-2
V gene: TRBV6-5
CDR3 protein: ASRLQGNYGYT

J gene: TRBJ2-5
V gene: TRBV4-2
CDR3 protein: ASSQEWTGIQETQY

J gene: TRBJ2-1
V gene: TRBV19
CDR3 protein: ASSSGQGRYNEQF

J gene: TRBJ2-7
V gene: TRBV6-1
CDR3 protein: ASSITGERYEQY

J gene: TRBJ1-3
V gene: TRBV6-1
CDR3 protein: ASSEAPYSGNTIY

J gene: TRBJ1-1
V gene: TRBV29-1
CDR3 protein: SGWTGTEAF

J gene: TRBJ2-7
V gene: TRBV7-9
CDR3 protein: ASSSPGLAGYEQY

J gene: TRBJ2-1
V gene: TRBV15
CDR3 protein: ATSRAGTSGEYNEQF

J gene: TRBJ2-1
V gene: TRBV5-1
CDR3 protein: ASSQQVSSYNEQF

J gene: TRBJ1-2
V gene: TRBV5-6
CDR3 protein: ASSLDRGPYGYT

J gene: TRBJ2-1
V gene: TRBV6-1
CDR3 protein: ASSSLAGGSREQF

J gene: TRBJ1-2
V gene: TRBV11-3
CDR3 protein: ASSGQGLGYGYT

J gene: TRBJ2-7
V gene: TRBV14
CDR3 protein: ASSRSLGPLSSYEQY

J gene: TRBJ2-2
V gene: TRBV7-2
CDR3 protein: ASSLTGLANTGELF

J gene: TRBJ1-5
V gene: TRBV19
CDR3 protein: ASSGRRGSNQPQH

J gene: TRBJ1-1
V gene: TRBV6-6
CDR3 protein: ASSFGTEAF

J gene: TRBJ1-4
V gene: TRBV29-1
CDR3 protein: SVLKGGLDEKLF

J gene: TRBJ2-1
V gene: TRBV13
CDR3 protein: ASSFVQGGSEQF

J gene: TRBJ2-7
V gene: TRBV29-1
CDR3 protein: SVEEGTGNEQY

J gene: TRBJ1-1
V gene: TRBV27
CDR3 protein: ASSPQKGANTEAF

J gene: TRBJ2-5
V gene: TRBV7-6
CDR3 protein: ASSLSVLAGVAKETQY

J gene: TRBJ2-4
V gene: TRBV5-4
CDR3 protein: ASSLNVVSGVAKNIQY

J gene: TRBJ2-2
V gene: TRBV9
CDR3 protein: ASRAGGGPVTGELF

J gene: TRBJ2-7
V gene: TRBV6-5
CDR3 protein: ASRQRKGDHEQY

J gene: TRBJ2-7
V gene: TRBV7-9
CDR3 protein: ASSLGGGSHYEQY

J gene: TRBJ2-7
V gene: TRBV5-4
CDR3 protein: ASSLGGLAGNEQY

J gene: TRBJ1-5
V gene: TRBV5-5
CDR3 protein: ASSFGQRTGGNQPQH

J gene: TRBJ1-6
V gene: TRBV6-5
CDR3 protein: ASSEGQGVSPLH

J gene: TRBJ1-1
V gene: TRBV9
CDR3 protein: ASSARDLNTEAF

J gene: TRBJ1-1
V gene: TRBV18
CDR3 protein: ASSQKSNTEAF

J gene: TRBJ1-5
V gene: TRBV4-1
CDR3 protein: ASSQEDRVNQPQH